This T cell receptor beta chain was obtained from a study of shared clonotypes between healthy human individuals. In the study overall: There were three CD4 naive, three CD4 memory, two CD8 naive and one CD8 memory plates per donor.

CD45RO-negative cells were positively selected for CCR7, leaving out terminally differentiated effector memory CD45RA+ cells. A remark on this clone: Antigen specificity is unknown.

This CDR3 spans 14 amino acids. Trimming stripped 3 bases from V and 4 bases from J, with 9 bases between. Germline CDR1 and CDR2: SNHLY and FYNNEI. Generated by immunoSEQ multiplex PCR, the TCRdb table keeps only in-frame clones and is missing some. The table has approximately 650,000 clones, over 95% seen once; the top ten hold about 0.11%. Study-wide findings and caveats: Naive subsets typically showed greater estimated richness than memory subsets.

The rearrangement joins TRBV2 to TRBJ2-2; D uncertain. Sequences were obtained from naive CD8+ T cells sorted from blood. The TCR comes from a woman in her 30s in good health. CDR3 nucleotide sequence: TGTGCCAGCAGTGAGAAGGTACTCACCGGGGAGCTGTTTTTT. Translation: CASSEKVLTGELFF.